Following are 9 T cell receptor beta chains from one sample sequenced in a study of PD-1 blockade in classical Hodgkin lymphoma. Repertoires were generated with immunoSEQ multiplex PCR, while TCRdb's copy carries only in-frame clones and drops some. The repertoire holds about 41,000 clones, with roughly 69% as singletons. The time point denotes: cycle 4 day 1 (C4D1), after about 6 weeks of nivolumab. Each patient's relapse followed autologous stem cell transplantation, and brentuximab vedotin exposure varied. The sequencing used peripheral blood mononuclear cells (PBMCs), collected before the fourth cycle of nivolumab. The receptors were gathered from a human donor with classical Hodgkin lymphoma.

The gene calls are TRBV2 and TRBJ1-3; a weak D match, TRBD1 (5 bases). The CDR3 sequence is 15 residues long. Germline CDR1 reads SNHLY; CDR2 reads FYNNEI. Between the trimmed V and J ends, which lost 2 bases and 2 bases, there was a span of 10 bases. The CDR3 bases are TGTGCCAGCAGTGAAAGGGGCGCTCCTGGAAACACCATATATTTT. Protein sequence: CASSERGAPGNTIYF.

This chain links TRBV29-1 with TRBJ2-7, with TRBD2 identical over 12 bases. CDR1 is SQVTM, CDR2 ANQGSEA, per germline. The CDR3 covers 15 residues. J gave up 1 base and V 1 base, and 2 bases lay outside the gene matches. The DNA for the CDR3 is TGCAGCGTTGAAGGTGGGACTAGCGGGTCCTACGAGCAGTACTTC. Translation gives CSVEGGTSGSYEQYF.

The rearrangement uses TRBV6-5 and TRBJ2-7; 9 nucleotides line up with TRBD2. Unmatched junction bases numbered 3, after V lost 6 bases and J lost 6 bases. The CDR3 sequence is 12 residues long. CDR1 and CDR2 from the germline V gene are MNHEY and SVGAGI. CDR3 loop: CASSATSGEQYF. DNA for the CDR3: TGTGCCAGCAGCGCGACTAGCGGCGAGCAGTACTTC.

The rearrangement uses TRBV10-3 and TRBJ2-3; 9 bases match TRBD2. The CDR3 loop spans 16 amino acids. The V gene's germline CDR1 is ENHRY and CDR2 SYGVKD. After removal of 3 bases from V and 6 bases from J, the junction contained 10 bases not matched to a gene. The CDR3: CAISDTAGGLGDTQYF. In DNA form, the CDR3 reads TGTGCCATCAGTGATACAGCGGGGGGACTCGGTGATACGCAGTATTTT.

The rearrangement links TRBV18 to TRBJ1-1; 7 positions match TRBD1. CDR1 and CDR2 (germline): KGHSH, LQKENI. V was clipped by 3 bases and J by 2 bases; unmatched bases: 9. This CDR3 region has 16 residues. CDR3 in DNA: TGTGCCAGCTCACCCAGGACAGGCCTCTTAAACACTGAAGCTTTCTTT. It is translated as CASSPRTGLLNTEAFF.

This rearrangement joins TRBV7-8 to TRBJ1-6; 8 nucleotides match TRBD1. This CDR3 region has 16 residues. V shed 4 bases and J 5 bases; nucleotides not matched to a gene: 7. Per germline, CDR1 SGHVS and CDR2 FQNEAQ. The CDR3 coding sequence is TGTGCCAGCAGCTCCGGAACAGGGGGAGATAATTCACCCCTCCACTTT. Protein: CASSSGTGGDNSPLHF.

This clone has only a few counts. V is TRBV30 and J is TRBJ2-2, with TRBD1 as a possible D gene (5 bases). There are 13 residues in the CDR3. Germline V gives CDR1 GTSNPN, CDR2 SVGIG (reference sequence). The ends were cut back, 4 bases at V and 4 bases at J, with 10 bases in the middle. In DNA form, the CDR3 reads TGTGCCTGGAAGTCGGACACCACCGGGGAGCTGTTTTTT. This sequence encodes CAWKSDTTGELFF.

The V gene is TRBV5-6, the J gene TRBJ2-1; D gene ambiguous. Trimming cost V 4 bases and J 5 bases, with 16 bases left between them. CDR3 size: 15 residues. Germline CDR1 and CDR2: SGHDT and YYEEEE. CDR3: CASSPGWQVHNEQFF. Written as DNA, the CDR3 is TGTGCCAGCAGCCCGGGTTGGCAGGTCCACAATGAGCAGTTCTTC. Looking up the rest from reference TRBV5-6 and TRBJ2-1 gives the full variable domain: DAGVTQSPTHLIKTRGQQVTLRCSPKSGHDTVSWYQQALGQGPQFIFQYYEEEERQRGNFPDRFSGHQFPNYSSELNVNALLLGDSALYLCASSPGWQVHNEQFFGPGTRLTVL.

This chain links TRBV7-3 with TRBJ2-1, with 7 bases matching TRBD2. The CDR3 runs 14 residues. In germline, CDR1 is SGHTA, CDR2 FQGTGA. V was pared by 4 bases and J by 5 bases, with 5 bases of the junction left unmatched. The DNA for the CDR3 is TGTGCCAGCAGCTATGCGGGGAGGGACAATGAGCAGTTCTTC. Translation gives CASSYAGRDNEQFF.